The clone carrying this T cell receptor beta chain was counted at least ten times. The V and J ends lost 2 bases and 0 bases respectively, with 6 bases between them. Germline V gives CDR1 SGDLS, CDR2 YYNGEE. The CDR3 is made up of 15 amino acids. For repertoire sequencing, the TCR beta CDR3 regions were amplified from RNA transcripts. First-round RT-PCR used HTBI primers; second-round multiplex PCR followed. TCRdb independently ran MiXCR on the multiplex PCR reads; one entry per CDR3 protein. The sample carries about 700,000 distinct CDR3 sequences, 35% to 50% recorded once. The sample originates from a study of Graves' ophthalmopathy and Graves' hyperthyroidism.

The sequencing input was peripheral blood. The sequence came from an adult man with Graves' ophthalmopathy. The chain recombines TRBV9 with TRBJ1-6; D ambiguous. CDR3 in DNA: TGTGCCAGCAGCGTGGGGAGCTCCTATAATTCACCCCTCCACTTT. It is translated as CASSVGSSYNSPLHF. The full variable domain, in which reference TRBV9 and TRBJ1-6 provide the parts outside the CDR3, is DSGVTQTPKHLITATGQRVTLRCSPRSGDLSVYWYQQSLDQGLQFLIQYYNGEERAKGNILERFSAQQFPDLHSELNLSSLELGDSALYFCASSVGSSYNSPLHFGNGTRLTVT.